The 10 T cell receptor beta chains presented below share a single source sample, sequenced in a study of blood T cells in healthy people across ages (dated by TCRdb to the mid-2010s). The library was obtained by 5' RACE. The data were produced on an Illumina HiSeq 2500. A second PCR of about 6 to 11 cycles was performed with a sample-barcoded 5' primer and a J-beta primer mix. Clones were called with MiXCR by TCRdb after fastp trimmed the public reads at Q25, and only in-frame beta chains were retained. Merged by CDR3 protein, the rows form single entries marked with the most common genes and DNA. For this sample there are hundreds of thousands of distinct CDR3 sequences; 20% to 30% appear just once. The ten biggest clones cover 3% of the sample. The same data also contributed to another study, on T cells of mothers and their children.

Source material: blood. These receptors all come from a boy aged 5-17 years in good health.

The rearrangement uses TRBV6-6 and TRBJ1-1, with no clear D. Germline loops: CDR1 MNHNY, CDR2 SVGAGI (reference sequence). Trimming pared 9 bases from V and 1 base from J, leaving 21 bases between. This CDR3 contains 16 residues. The CDR3 region has the DNA TGTGCCAGAGCCGAGGGAGTCCTTTGGGAGAACACTGAAGCTTTCTTT. This gives the protein CARAEGVLWENTEAFF.

In this sample, this clonotype turned up a few times. This chain connects TRBV5-1 to TRBJ1-2, with 9 bases that match TRBD1. V shed 4 bases and J 6 bases; nucleotides not matched to a gene: 7. Germline CDR1 SGHRS, CDR2 YFSETQ. The CDR3 spans 14 residues. The CDR3 coding sequence is TGCGCCAGCAGCCAGGGACAGGGAGAGAATGGCTACACCTTC. Translating gives CASSQGQGENGYTF.

This clonotype was seen a handful of times. The gene calls are TRBV29-1 and TRBJ2-1; a weak D match, TRBD1 (8 bases). Trimming stripped 6 bases from V and 12 bases from J, with 24 bases between. From germline, CDR1 is SQVTM and CDR2 ANQGSEA. The CDR3 contains 14 residues. Here the CDR3 reads CSVPFSGSTGGQFF. CDR3 nucleotides: TGCAGCGTCCCTTTTAGCGGGTCTACAGGGGGGCAGTTCTTC.

This clonotype was counted a few times. This chain joins TRBV20-1 and TRBJ2-3; 10 bases align to TRBD1. This CDR3 region has 14 residues. Unmatched junction bases numbered 3, after V lost 3 bases and J lost 3 bases. CDR1 is DFQATT and CDR2 is SNEGSKA in the germline V gene (reference sequence). The CDR3 sequence is CSARPGQGTDTQYF. The DNA for the CDR3 is TGCAGTGCTAGGCCGGGACAGGGGACAGATACGCAGTATTTT.

The J gene is TRBJ1-5, the V gene TRBV27; no firm D call. Trimming took off 4 bases at V and 1 base at J, with 11 bases between the two ends. The CDR3 has 15 residues. CDR1 MNHEY and CDR2 SMNVEV come from the germline V gene (reference sequence). CDR3 protein: CASSYSGMSNQPQHF. DNA of the CDR3: TGTGCCAGCAGTTATTCCGGGATGAGCAATCAGCCCCAGCATTTT.

This chain links TRBV6-1 with TRBJ2-4, with unresolved D. Germline V gives CDR1 MNHNS, CDR2 SASEGT. The CDR3 length is 16 residues. Trimming removed 6 bases at V and 1 base at J, with 16 bases between. The CDR3 DNA follows: TGTGCCAGCAGCCGACAATTTCTACAGGCCAAAAACATTCAGTACTTC. As protein: CASSRQFLQAKNIQYF.

This chain connects TRBV12-3 or TRBV12-4 to TRBJ2-2; possibly TRBD1 for D (5 bases). Trimming took off 3 bases at V and 6 bases at J, with 8 bases between the two ends. The CDR3 is 13 residues long. The CDR3 sequence is CASSFVGPGELFF. The CDR3 coding sequence is TGTGCCAGCAGTTTTGTGGGGCCCGGGGAGCTGTTTTTT.

The chain joins TRBV4-2 to TRBJ2-6, with D perhaps TRBD2 (6 bases). V lost 5 bases, J lost 0 bases, and 14 bases lay in between. Germline CDR1 is LGHNA and CDR2 is YNFKEQ. This CDR3 has 17 amino acids. CDR3: CASSAGRIISGANVLTF. As DNA, the CDR3 is TGTGCCAGCAGCGCGGGACGGATCATCTCTGGGGCCAACGTCCTGACTTTC.

In its sample, this clonotype was seen a few times. V and J are TRBV29-1 and TRBJ2-7, with 11 bases aligning to TRBD2. CDR1 SQVTM and CDR2 ANQGSEA come from the germline V gene. The CDR3 runs to 13 residues. V lost 7 bases, J lost 3 bases, and 5 bases stayed unmatched. CDR3 bases: TGCAGCGCCCTGGGACTAGCGGTCTACGAGCAGTACTTC. Translated: CSALGLAVYEQYF.

The chain recombines TRBV6-2 or TRBV6-3 with TRBJ2-1; D is possibly TRBD1 (6 bases). The CDR3 is made up of 12 amino acids. Germline V gene lookup returns CDR1 MNHEY and CDR2 SVGEGT. V was cut by 5 bases and J by 9 bases, with 11 bases left in between. CDR3 DNA: TGTGCCAGCAGTGTACAGGGCCGTGAGCAGTTCTTC. Protein product: CASSVQGREQFF.